This T cell receptor beta chain was captured in a study of shared clonotypes between healthy human individuals. Comments on this clone: Its matching antigen is unknown.

The V and J ends lost 9 bases and 7 bases, in that order; junction bases with no gene match: 7. Germline CDR1 and CDR2: MDHEN and SYDVKM. This CDR3 spans 13 amino acids. Donors had no recently reported acute infections or vaccinations and were HIV-negative. The run depth of the assay was deep. Sequencing was performed with immunoSEQ multiplex PCR; in TCRdb, only in-frame clones are kept and a portion is missing. The sample gives about 670,000 clones, around 72% of which show up once; about 1.8% is in the top ten. Broader study findings: Apart from blood, nothing was sampled; tissue repertoires likely differ.

The receptor comes from a woman younger than 45 in good health. Sequenced: memory CD4+ T cells sorted from blood. Subset here: CD45RA-negative fraction. V gene TRBV28 combines with J gene TRBJ2-2; 8 bases line up with TRBD2. The CDR3 here is CASTGRVNGELFF. DNA of the CDR3: TGTGCCAGTACCGGGAGGGTGAACGGGGAGCTGTTTTTT.